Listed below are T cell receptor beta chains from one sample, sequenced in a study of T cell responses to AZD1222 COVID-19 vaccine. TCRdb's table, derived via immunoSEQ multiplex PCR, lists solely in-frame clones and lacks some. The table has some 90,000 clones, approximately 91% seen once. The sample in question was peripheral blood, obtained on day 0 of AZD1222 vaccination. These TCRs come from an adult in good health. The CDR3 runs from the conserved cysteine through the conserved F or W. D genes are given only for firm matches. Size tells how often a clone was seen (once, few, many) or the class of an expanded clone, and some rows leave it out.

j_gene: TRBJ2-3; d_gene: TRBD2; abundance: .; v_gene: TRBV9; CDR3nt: TGTGCCAGCAGCGTAGGGCTAGCGGGGATCACAGATACGCAGTATTTT; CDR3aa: CASSVGLAGITDTQYF
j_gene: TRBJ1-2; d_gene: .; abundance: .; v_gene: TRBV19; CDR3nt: TGTGCCAGTAGTTCCTCCCCCCAGGCACCCTATGGCTACACCTTC; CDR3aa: CASSSSPQAPYGYTF
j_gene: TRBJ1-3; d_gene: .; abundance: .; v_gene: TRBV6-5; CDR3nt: TGTGCCAGCAGTTACCGAGTTAATGGAAACACCATATATTTT; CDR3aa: CASSYRVNGNTIYF
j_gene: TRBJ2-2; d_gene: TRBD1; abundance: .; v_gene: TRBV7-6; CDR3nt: TGTGCCAGCAGCCCCATGACAGGGCTAAACACCGGGGAGCTGTTTTTT; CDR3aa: CASSPMTGLNTGELFF
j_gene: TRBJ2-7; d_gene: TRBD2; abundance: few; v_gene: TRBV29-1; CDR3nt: TGCAGCGTTGAAGTAGCGGGGAAGATAAACGAGCAGTACTTC; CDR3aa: CSVEVAGKINEQYF
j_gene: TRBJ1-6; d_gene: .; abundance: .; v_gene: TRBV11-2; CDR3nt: TGTGCCAGCAGCTTAGGAGGCAGTAATTCACCCCTCCACTTT; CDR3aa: CASSLGGSNSPLHF
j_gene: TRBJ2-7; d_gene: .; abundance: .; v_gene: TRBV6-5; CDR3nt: TGTGCCAGCAGTTACGGACAGCACTACGAGCAGTACTTC; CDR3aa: CASSYGQHYEQYF
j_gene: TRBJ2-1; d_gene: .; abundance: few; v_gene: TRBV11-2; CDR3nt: TGTGCCAGCAGCTTGGCGACACGATACAATGAGCAGTTCTTC; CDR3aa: CASSLATRYNEQFF
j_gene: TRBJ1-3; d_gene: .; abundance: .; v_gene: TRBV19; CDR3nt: TGTGCCAGTAGTATAGATCGGGAGCCTGGAAACACCATATATTTT; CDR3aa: CASSIDREPGNTIYF
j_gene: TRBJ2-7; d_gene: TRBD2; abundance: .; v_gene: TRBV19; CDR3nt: TGTGCCAGTAGTGCTGCTAGCGGGGATTGGTACGAGCAGTACTTC; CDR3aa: CASSAASGDWYEQYF
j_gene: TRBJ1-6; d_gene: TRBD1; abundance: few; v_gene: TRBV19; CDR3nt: TGTGCCAGTCAACAGGGGATGGCCCTATCACCCCTCCACTTT; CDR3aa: CASQQGMALSPLHF
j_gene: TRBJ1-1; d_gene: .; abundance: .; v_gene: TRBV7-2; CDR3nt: TGTGCCAGCAGCCCCCTAGCAGGGCTGAACACTGAAGCTTTCTTT; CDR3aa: CASSPLAGLNTEAFF
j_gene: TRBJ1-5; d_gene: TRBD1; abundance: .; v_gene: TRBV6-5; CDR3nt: TGTGCCAGCAGAACCGGGACAGGGGATCAGCCCCAGCATTTT; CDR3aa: CASRTGTGDQPQHF
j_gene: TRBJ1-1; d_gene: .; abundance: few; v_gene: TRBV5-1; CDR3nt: TGCGCCAGCAGCTTGGGTGCGAACACTGAAGCTTTCTTT; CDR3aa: CASSLGANTEAFF
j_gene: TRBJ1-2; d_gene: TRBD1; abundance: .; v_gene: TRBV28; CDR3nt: TGTGCCAGCAGAACGACAGGGTTCTATGGCTACACCTTC; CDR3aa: CASRTTGFYGYTF
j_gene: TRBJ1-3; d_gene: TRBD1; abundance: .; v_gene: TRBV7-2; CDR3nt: TGTGCCAGCAGCCTCGACAGGGAGAGGGGAAACACCATATATTTT; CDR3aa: CASSLDRERGNTIYF
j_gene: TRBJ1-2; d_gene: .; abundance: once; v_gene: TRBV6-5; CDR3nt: TGTGCCAGCAGTTGGCAGGGGTATGGCTACACCTTC; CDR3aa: CASSWQGYGYTF
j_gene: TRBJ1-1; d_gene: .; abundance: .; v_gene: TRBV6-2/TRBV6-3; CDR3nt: TGTGCCAGCAGTTACTTACAGGCGTTGAACACTGAAGCTTTCTTT; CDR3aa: CASSYLQALNTEAFF
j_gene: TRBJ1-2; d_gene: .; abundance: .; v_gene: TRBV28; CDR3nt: TGTGCCAGCACCTCGGGGGGGGCTAACTATGGCTACACCTTC; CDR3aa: CASTSGGANYGYTF
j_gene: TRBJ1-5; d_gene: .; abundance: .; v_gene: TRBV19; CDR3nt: TGTGCCAGCCTACGGCAGGGCCTTCAGCCCCAGCATTTT; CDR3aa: CASLRQGLQPQHF
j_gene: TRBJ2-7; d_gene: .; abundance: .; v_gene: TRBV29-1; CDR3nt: TGCAGCGTTGAAGGGGGGCAGGGTAACCTCCACGAGCAGTACTTC; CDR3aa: CSVEGGQGNLHEQYF
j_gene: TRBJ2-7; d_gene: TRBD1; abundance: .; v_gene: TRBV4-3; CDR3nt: TGCGCCAGCAGCCAAGGTTTAGGGACAGGGTACTCCTACGAGCAGTACTTC; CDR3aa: CASSQGLGTGYSYEQYF
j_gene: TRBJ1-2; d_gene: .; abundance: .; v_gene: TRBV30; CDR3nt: TGTGCCTGGAGTCGAGGGAGGGTAACCGGCTACACCTTC; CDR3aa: CAWSRGRVTGYTF
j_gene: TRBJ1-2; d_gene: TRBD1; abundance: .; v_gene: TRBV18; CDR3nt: TGTGCCAGCTCACCTTCCCAGACAGGGACCTACTATGGCTACACCTTC; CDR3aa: CASSPSQTGTYYGYTF